This TCR beta chain was sequenced during a study of vaccination and CD4 T cells after COVID-19. Overall study context: Median time from second vaccine dose to sampling was 72 days (14 to 241).

Germline CDR1 and CDR2: SEHNR and FQNEAQ (reference sequence). The CDR3 is made up of 13 amino acids. V lost 2 bases, J lost 4 bases, and 8 bases lay in between. Indicated treatment: roughly 11-day PBMC culture with coronavirus spike peptide pools or control peptides (ViraFEST assay). With the Oncomine TCR Beta short-read assay, DNA from cultured CD4+ T cells was sequenced. TCRdb re-derived calls from the PCR reads in MiXCR, one entry per CDR3 protein. This sample has approximately 13,000 distinct CDR3 sequences, with 50% to 65% found just once. Note on this clonotype: Its cognate antigen is unknown.

The chain is built from TRBV7-9 and TRBJ2-5; D is unclear. Sequenced input: CD4+ T cells from blood, cultured in vitro. This clonotype was sampled from a human donor who had recovered from COVID-19. The CDR3 DNA follows: TGTGCCAGCAGCTTAAATTCAGGAGAGACCCAGTACTTC. This gives the protein CASSLNSGETQYF. The complete variable domain, with remaining parts taken from reference TRBV7-9 and TRBJ2-5, reads DTGVSQNPRHKITKRGQNVTFRCDPISEHNRLYWYRQTLGQGPEFLTYFQNEAQLEKSRLLSDRFSAERPKGSFSTLEIQRTEQGDSAMYLCASSLNSGETQYFGPGTRLLVL.